The 22 T cell receptor beta chains presented below share a single source sample, sequenced in a study of T cells in Graves' hyperthyroidism and ophthalmopathy. Authors of the study amplified TCR beta CDR3 regions from RNA transcripts. A first-round RT-PCR of the TCR CDR3 used the HTBI primer set. TCRdb redid the calling of the multiplex PCR reads with MiXCR, one entry per CDR3 protein. The sample carries 550,000 to 650,000 distinct CDR3 sequences, 14% recorded once. Specimen: blood. The receptors shown here come from a woman aged 40 to 49 with Graves' hyperthyroidism.

A remark on this clonotype: A much larger clone lies one base from this, so it may be a read error. The gene calls are TRBV20-1 and TRBJ2-3, with 7 bases identical to TRBD2. After removal of 3 bases from V and 4 bases from J, the junction contained 1 base not matched to a gene. The CDR3 runs 12 residues. Germline V gene data show CDR1 as DFQATT and CDR2 as SNEGSKA (reference sequence). CDR3 sequence reads: CSASGRPDTQYF. CDR3 sequence (DNA): TGCAGTGCTAGCGGGAGGCCAGATACGCAGTATTTT.

This clonotype was detected many times. V and J are TRBV28 and TRBJ2-1; perhaps TRBD2 as D (6 bases). The CDR3 runs to 16 residues. CDR1 is MDHEN and CDR2 is SYDVKM in the germline V gene. V dropped 3 bases and J dropped 7 bases, with 19 bases sitting between them. CDR3 nucleotides: TGTGCCAGCAGTTTCTCCTTTAGCGGAAGCTGGAATGAGCAGTTCTTC. Encoded protein: CASSFSFSGSWNEQFF.

In its sample, this clonotype was seen many times. The chain recombines TRBV9 with TRBJ2-7; maybe TRBD1 (6 bases). The germline gives CDR1 SGDLS, CDR2 YYNGEE. There are 13 residues in the CDR3. V was clipped by 2 bases and J by 3 bases, with 9 bases between them. CDR3 coding DNA: TGTGCCAGCAGCGTGGGACAAGACTACGAGCAGTACTTC. Its protein is CASSVGQDYEQYF.

The table lists this clonotype with many counts. The chain employs TRBV24-1 and TRBJ2-5; D may be TRBD1 (5 bases). The CDR3 sequence is 13 residues long. Germline V gene lookup returns CDR1 KGHDR and CDR2 SFDVKD. The V and J ends lost 3 bases and 5 bases respectively, with 9 bases between them. The CDR3 DNA follows: TGTGCCACCAGTGATCCCCAGGGCGAGACCCAGTACTTC. Its protein is CATSDPQGETQYF.

This clonotype showed up many times. The chain is built from TRBV2 and TRBJ2-5; weak D call: TRBD2 (6 bases). V shed 5 bases and J shed 0 bases, with 7 bases lying between them. CDR3 size: 13 residues. Germline V gene data show CDR1 as SNHLY and CDR2 as FYNNEI. The CDR3 nucleotides are TGTGCCAGCAGTCGGGACTACCAAGAGACCCAGTACTTC. Its protein is CASSRDYQETQYF.

This clonotype was detected ten times or more. The CDR3 sequence is CASSQGYRDRQTKLFF. The DNA for the CDR3 is TGTGCCAGCAGCCAAGGCTACCGGGACAGGCAGACGAAACTGTTTTTT. The chain employs TRBV14 and TRBJ1-4; 8 nucleotides align to TRBD1. The ends lost 1 base at V and 11 bases at J; junction bases unmatched: 12. Germline CDR1 is SGHDN and CDR2 is FVKESK. This CDR3 has 16 amino acids.

This clonotype was counted only a few times. The genes are TRBV24-1 and TRBJ1-1; D ambiguous. The CDR3 has 13 amino acids. Germline V gene sequence: CDR1 KGHDR, CDR2 SFDVKD. The V gene lost 2 bases and the J gene lost 0 bases, with 3 bases spanning the gap. The CDR3 region is CATSDWMNTEAFF. Here the CDR3 DNA reads TGTGCCACCAGTGATTGGATGAACACTGAAGCTTTCTTT.

The chain recombines TRBV10-3 with TRBJ1-2; D ambiguous. The CDR3 consists of 12 residues. Germline lookup yields CDR1 ENHRY and CDR2 SYGVKD. V lost 10 bases and J 1 base, leaving 10 bases between the germline ends. CDR3 DNA sequence: TGTGCCAGCGCTCAGGATAACTATGGCTACACCTTC. Translating it yields CASAQDNYGYTF.

The chain recombines TRBV19 with TRBJ2-1, with TRBD1 matching 9 bases. J was trimmed by 9 bases and V by 4 bases; bases with no gene match: 13. The CDR3 sequence is 16 residues long. CDR1 is LNHDA, CDR2 SQIVND, per germline (reference sequence). The CDR3 here is CASSTKQGASMGEQFF. As DNA, the CDR3 is TGTGCCAGTAGTACGAAACAGGGGGCGTCAATGGGTGAGCAGTTCTTC. Drawing the rest from reference TRBV19 and TRBJ2-1, the complete variable domain is DGGITQSPKYLFRKEGQNVTLSCEQNLNHDAMYWYRQDPGQGLRLIYYSQIVNDFQKGDIAEGYSVSREKKESFPLTVTSAQKNPTAFYLCASSTKQGASMGEQFFGPGTRLTVL.

There are many counts of this clonotype. This chain uses TRBV18 with TRBJ1-1; the D gene is possibly TRBD1 (5 bases). Looked up from germline, CDR1 is KGHSH and CDR2 is LQKENI. CDR3 length equals 14 residues. The V and J ends lost 3 bases and 3 bases respectively, with 11 bases between them. Here the CDR3 DNA reads TGTGCCAGCTCACCGTTCCGGGGGGACACTGAAGCTTTCTTT. Encoded protein: CASSPFRGDTEAFF.

This rearrangement joins TRBV3-1 to TRBJ2-7; D tentatively reads TRBD1 or TRBD2 (7 bases each). The CDR3 sequence is 16 residues long. Looked up from germline, CDR1 is LGHDT and CDR2 is YNNKEL (reference sequence). Trimming pared 3 bases from V and 2 bases from J, leaving 17 bases between. The CDR3 bases are TGTGCCAGCAGCCAGAGACAGGGAGGGTCCCCCTACGAGCAGTACTTC. It is translated as CASSQRQGGSPYEQYF.

In this sample, this clonotype turned up a few times. Sequence at one end of the junction differs from germline and may be a read error. This sequence joins TRBV6-1 and TRBJ2-1; 7 bases are a match to TRBD2. Looked up from germline, CDR1 is MNHNS and CDR2 is SASEGT. This CDR3 has 15 residues. CDR3 in amino acids: CASTSDPSSYNGQFF. The CDR3 nucleotides read TGTGCCAGTACTAGCGACCCGAGCTCCTACAATGGGCAGTTCTTC.

This clonotype has just a few counts. J is TRBJ2-2 and V is TRBV5-1; 10 bases map to TRBD2. Germline V gives CDR1 SGHRS, CDR2 YFSETQ. J was trimmed by 6 bases and V by 0 bases; bases with no gene match: 5. The CDR3 is 16 amino acids. The CDR3 DNA sequence: TGCGCCAGCAGCTTGGAAACTAGCGGGGCCGCCGGGGAGCTGTTTTTT. This codes for CASSLETSGAAGELFF.

V is TRBV9 and J is TRBJ2-5; 8 nucleotides align to TRBD2. Germline trimming cut 2 bases from V and 1 base from J; bases unmatched to any gene: 10. Germline loops: CDR1 SGDLS, CDR2 YYNGEE. This CDR3 spans 17 amino acids. CDR3 in amino acids: CASSVADPSGPQETQYF. Here the CDR3 DNA reads TGTGCCAGCAGCGTTGCCGATCCTAGCGGGCCCCAAGAGACCCAGTACTTC.

In its sample, this clonotype was seen a few times. The chain is built from TRBV29-1 and TRBJ2-3; possibly TRBD1 for D (6 bases). Germline loops: CDR1 SQVTM, CDR2 ANQGSEA. The CDR3 is 15 residues long. CDR3 residues: CSSATGTTPTDTQYF. DNA of the CDR3: TGCAGTTCAGCCACCGGGACAACACCTACAGATACGCAGTATTTT.

This clonotype was counted ten times or more. The V gene is TRBV11-2, the J gene TRBJ2-3; 8 bases line up with TRBD2. Germline V CDR1 and CDR2: SGHAT, FQNNGV. V lost 1 base, J lost 1 base, and 7 bases stayed unmatched. The CDR3 totals 17 residues. CDR3 sequence: CASSLVVGRAGTDTQYF. In DNA form, the CDR3 reads TGTGCCAGCAGCTTAGTAGTCGGGAGGGCCGGCACAGATACGCAGTATTTT.

In its sample, this clonotype was seen many times. This sequence joins TRBV28 and TRBJ1-1; 8 nucleotides match TRBD1. Germline V gene lookup returns CDR1 MDHEN and CDR2 SYDVKM. The CDR3 covers 14 residues. The V and J ends lost 4 bases and 4 bases, in that order; junction bases with no gene match: 5. CDR3 sequence (DNA): TGTGCCAGCAGTTCAGGGGGCCGCGGCACTGAAGCTTTCTTT. As protein: CASSSGGRGTEAFF.

This clonotype has a count of ten or more. The rearrangement uses TRBV3-1 and TRBJ2-1; the D gene is possibly TRBD2 (6 bases). Trimming stripped 4 bases from V and 5 bases from J, with 12 bases between. CDR1 and CDR2 from the germline V gene are LGHDT and YNNKEL (reference sequence). The CDR3 runs 14 residues. This CDR3 reads CASSPREYHNEQFF. The CDR3 DNA reads TGTGCCAGCAGCCCCCGGGAGTACCACAATGAGCAGTTCTTC.

The gene calls are TRBV20-1 and TRBJ2-3, with D perhaps matching TRBD1 or TRBD2 (6 bases each). The CDR3 has 14 amino acids. V was clipped by 5 bases and J by 1 base, with 13 bases between them. Germline V gives CDR1 DFQATT, CDR2 SNEGSKA (reference sequence). CDR3 amino acids: CSAGGAGGTDTQYF. In DNA form, the CDR3 reads TGCAGTGCTGGCGGGGCAGGGGGCACAGATACGCAGTATTTT.

This clonotype was seen many times. V is TRBV3-1 and J is TRBJ1-1; D call uncertain. The CDR3 runs to 13 residues. From germline, CDR1 is LGHDT and CDR2 YNNKEL (reference sequence). V lost 3 bases, J lost 1 base, and 6 bases lay in between. CDR3 coding DNA: TGTGCCAGCAGCCACAGCACGAACACTGAAGCTTTCTTT. Residues: CASSHSTNTEAFF.

This clonotype appeared many times. The CDR3 here is CASSLAGRLNSPLHF. CDR3 nucleotide sequence: TGTGCCAGCAGTTTGGCCGGACGCCTCAATTCACCCCTCCACTTT. V gene TRBV12-3 or TRBV12-4 combines with J gene TRBJ1-6; D is undetermined. The CDR3 consists of 15 residues. V dropped 3 bases and J dropped 7 bases, with 13 bases sitting between them.

This clonotype came up many times. The chain has TRBV28 and TRBJ1-1; D unclear. The CDR3 runs to 14 residues. V was cut by 5 bases and J by 7 bases, with 17 bases left in between. Germline V gene lookup returns CDR1 MDHEN and CDR2 SYDVKM. The CDR3 DNA is TGTGCCAGCAGTCTCACTCGCAGTTACCTTGAAGCTTTCTTT. Protein: CASSLTRSYLEAFF.